The subject of this entry is one TCR beta chain. Its antigen is undetermined. This sample stems from a study of cytomegalovirus exposure and HLA in healthy donors. General study results and limits: In a later analysis, at a false discovery rate of 0.05, 16,951 TCR beta sequences matched HLA alleles.

Trimming removed 3 bases from V and 7 bases from J, with 11 bases in between. The CDR3 totals 14 residues. CDR1 and CDR2 (germline): SGHTS, YDEGEE. Use of 60 Vbeta and 13 Jbeta primers characterized the PCR. This table comes from immunoSEQ multiplex PCR, and its TCRdb copy is limited to in-frame clones, with some not included. The sample lists approximately 190,000 clones; 87% were seen once. The rearrangement links TRBV5-8 to TRBJ1-6; D is perhaps TRBD1 (5 bases). This clonotype originated in a man aged 25-45 years in good health and CMV-seronegative. The sequenced sample was PBMCs. The CDR3 region is CASSSGYPNSPLHF. The CDR3 nucleotides are TGTGCCAGCAGCTCAGGGTATCCAAATTCACCCCTCCACTTT.